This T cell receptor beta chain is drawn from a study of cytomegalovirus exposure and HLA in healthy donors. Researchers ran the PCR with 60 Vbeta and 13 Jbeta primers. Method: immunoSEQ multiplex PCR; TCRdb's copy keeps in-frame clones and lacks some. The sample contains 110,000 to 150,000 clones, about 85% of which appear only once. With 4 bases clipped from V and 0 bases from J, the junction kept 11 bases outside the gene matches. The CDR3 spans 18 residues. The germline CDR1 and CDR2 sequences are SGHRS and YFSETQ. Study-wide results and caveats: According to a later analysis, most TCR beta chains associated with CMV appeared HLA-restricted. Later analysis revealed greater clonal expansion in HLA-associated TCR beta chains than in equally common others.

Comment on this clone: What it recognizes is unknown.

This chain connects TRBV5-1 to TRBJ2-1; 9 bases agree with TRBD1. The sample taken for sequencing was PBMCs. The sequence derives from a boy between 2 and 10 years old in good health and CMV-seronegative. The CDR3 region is CASSPAGGQGSSYNEQFF. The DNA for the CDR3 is TGCGCCAGCAGCCCGGCTGGCGGACAGGGGAGCTCCTACAATGAGCAGTTCTTC.